This T cell receptor (beta chain) was identified during a study of CD8 T cells in ankylosing spondylitis. Broader study findings: Disease-linked clones bore a CD8+ phenotype and were relatively rare in peripheral blood.

Remarks on this clonotype: Its antigen is as yet unknown.

The CDR3 is 21 amino acids. The germline V gene encodes CDR1 LGHDT and CDR2 YNNKEL (reference sequence). V was pared by 0 bases and J by 4 bases, with 19 bases of the junction left unmatched. TCRdb passed the 5' RACE reads through MiXCR, listing each CDR3 protein once. This sample has about 160,000 distinct CDR3 sequences, with around 43% found just once. This TCR was recovered from a male donor with ankylosing spondylitis. Material for sequencing was synovial fluid, either unsorted or a sorted T cell fraction (not recorded which). The chain carries TRBV3-1 and TRBJ2-1; 9 nucleotides match TRBD2. In DNA form, the CDR3 reads TGTGCCAGCAGCCAAGAGTCCCGCGGGGGGGCAGAGGCGAATTTATACAATGAGCAGTTCTTC. Translation gives CASSQESRGGAEANLYNEQFF.